Presented here are 30 T cell receptor beta chains from one specimen sequenced in a study of cytomegalovirus exposure and HLA in healthy donors. Primers for the PCR totalled 60 Vbeta and 13 Jbeta. Produced via immunoSEQ multiplex PCR; TCRdb's table is partial and in-frame only. The table lists 120,000 or so clones, roughly 80% of them singletons. Sequences were obtained from PBMCs. The receptors stem from a man aged 25 to 40 in good health and CMV-seronegative.

J is TRBJ2-2 and V is TRBV6-1, with TRBD1 matching over 10 bases. Trimming took 2 bases from V and 6 from J; bases not matched to a gene: 6. The length of the CDR3 is 16 residues. CDR1 and CDR2 (germline): MNHNS, SASEGT. The CDR3 DNA is TGTGCCAGCAGTGAAAGCTCCGGGACAGGGGCCGGGGAGCTGTTTTTT. It yields the protein CASSESSGTGAGELFF.

For this clone: One end of the junction varies from germline; a read error may be responsible. The chain employs TRBV7-8 and TRBJ2-7; D gene unclear. The CDR3 loop spans 13 amino acids. In germline, CDR1 is SGHVS, CDR2 FQNEAQ. The CDR3 spells CSSRQRPAYEQYF. As DNA, the CDR3 is TGTTCCAGCAGGCAGAGGCCGGCTTACGAGCAGTACTTC. The complete variable domain, with remaining parts taken from reference TRBV7-8 and TRBJ2-7, reads GAGVSQSPRYKVAKRGQDVALRCDPISGHVSLFWYQQALGQGPEFLTYFQNEAQLDKSGLPSDRFFAERPEGSVSTLKIQRTQQEDSAVYLCSSRQRPAYEQYFGPGTRLTVT.

This chain uses TRBV5-6 with TRBJ1-2; 7 nucleotides match TRBD1. CDR3 size: 18 residues. The V segment lost 0 bases and the J segment 2 bases; nucleotides outside the gene matches: 13. Germline V lookup: CDR1 SGHDT, CDR2 YYEEEE. The CDR3: CASSLGPSYDRENYGYTF. In DNA, the CDR3 is TGTGCCAGCAGCTTGGGCCCCTCCTATGACAGGGAGAACTATGGCTACACCTTC.

Comments on this clone: Other DNA sequences in the same sample also yield this CDR3. The chain recombines TRBV7-9 with TRBJ1-1, with 10 positions matching TRBD1. From germline, CDR1 is SEHNR and CDR2 FQNEAQ (reference sequence). J lost 4 bases, V lost 6 bases, and 2 bases had no gene match. CDR3 length equals 13 residues. The CDR3 DNA reads TGTGCCAGCAGTCGGACAGGGGGCACTGAAGCTTTCTTT. Its protein product is CASSRTGGTEAFF.

The chain links TRBV5-1 to TRBJ2-3; 16 positions agree with TRBD2. This CDR3 spans 17 amino acids. The V gene end was trimmed by 4 bases and the J gene end by 6 bases; junction bases not matched to a gene: 8. Looked up from germline, CDR1 is SGHRS and CDR2 is YFSETQ. CDR3 DNA sequence: TGCGCCAGCAGCCCCGGGACTAGCGGGGGGGCGGTGGATACGCAGTATTTT. Protein product: CASSPGTSGGAVDTQYF. Combining the CDR3 with reference TRBV5-1 and TRBJ2-3 gives the whole variable domain KAGVTQTPRYLIKTRGQQVTLSCSPISGHRSVSWYQQTPGQGLQFLFEYFSETQRNKGNFPGRFSGRQFSNSRSEMNVSTLELGDSALYLCASSPGTSGGAVDTQYFGPGTRLTVL.

The chain has TRBV6-6 and TRBJ2-2, with D possibly being TRBD2 (6 bases). Germline V lookup: CDR1 MNHNY, CDR2 SVGAGI (reference sequence). There are 15 residues in the CDR3. Trimming removed 7 bases from V and 3 bases from J, with 15 bases in between. Here the CDR3 reads CASTGVGWDTGELFF. The CDR3, as DNA: TGTGCCAGCACGGGGGTTGGGTGGGACACCGGGGAGCTGTTTTTT.

This clone turned up a few times. The chain joins TRBV5-1 to TRBJ1-1; TRBD1 matches 7 bases. This CDR3 spans 16 amino acids. After removal of 3 bases from V and 6 bases from J, the junction contained 14 bases not matched to a gene. Germline CDR1 reads SGHRS; CDR2 reads YFSETQ. CDR3 sequence: CASSWKNLRQGAEAFF. The CDR3 coding sequence is TGCGCCAGCAGCTGGAAGAATTTACGACAGGGCGCTGAAGCTTTCTTT.

The chain combines TRBV5-1 with TRBJ2-2; D is possibly TRBD2 (7 bases). Trimming left V 1 base short and J 3 bases short, with 16 bases between. Germline V CDR1 and CDR2: SGHRS, YFSETQ. The CDR3 runs to 17 residues. DNA of the CDR3: TGCGCCAGCAGCTTGACGGGGGGCAAGGGCGACACCGGGGAGCTGTTTTTT. It translates to CASSLTGGKGDTGELFF. Variable domain in full (rest from reference TRBV5-1 and TRBJ2-2): KAGVTQTPRYLIKTRGQQVTLSCSPISGHRSVSWYQQTPGQGLQFLFEYFSETQRNKGNFPGRFSGRQFSNSRSEMNVSTLELGDSALYLCASSLTGGKGDTGELFFGEGSRLTVL.

The rearrangement links TRBV9 to TRBJ1-6, with D maybe TRBD1 (6 bases). V lost 0 bases and J lost 7, with 8 bases in between. Germline V gives CDR1 SGDLS, CDR2 YYNGEE. The CDR3 length is 14 residues. The chain's CDR3 is CASSVAGVNSPLHF. In DNA, the CDR3 is TGTGCCAGCAGCGTAGCAGGGGTAAATTCACCCCTCCACTTT.

The rearrangement uses TRBV9 and TRBJ1-4; the D gene is possibly TRBD1 (5 bases). The germline gives CDR1 SGDLS, CDR2 YYNGEE. V gave up 0 bases and J gave up 7 bases, with 13 bases separating them. The CDR3 runs to 15 residues. CDR3 DNA: TGTGCCAGCAGCGTAGCCGCGCAGGGTTTTGAAAAACTGTTTTTT. This encodes CASSVAAQGFEKLFF.

The rearrangement links TRBV28 to TRBJ2-5, with D maybe TRBD2 (5 bases). Germline CDR1 and CDR2: MDHEN and SYDVKM. Trimming took off 6 bases at V and 3 bases at J, with 8 bases between the two ends. This CDR3 spans 12 amino acids. The CDR3 region has the DNA TGTGCCAGCAGCCACGGGGAAGAGACCCAGTACTTC. This translates into CASSHGEETQYF.

The chain joins TRBV18 to TRBJ1-1; D is unresolved. The germline V and J ends were trimmed by 5 bases and 8 bases, with 15 bases remaining between them. The CDR3 runs to 13 residues. CDR1 is KGHSH and CDR2 is LQKENI in the germline V gene. CDR3 in amino acids: CASSEVSPREAFF. In DNA, the CDR3 is TGTGCCAGCTCAGAGGTTTCGCCTAGGGAAGCTTTCTTT.

This clone was counted between two and nine times. This rearrangement joins TRBV4-1 to TRBJ2-5, with TRBD2 identical over 11 bases. CDR1 and CDR2 from the germline V gene are MGHRA and YSYEKL. V lost 0 bases to trimming and J lost 5 bases; unmatched junction nucleotides: 11. The CDR3 runs 18 residues. The CDR3 sequence is CASSQEVAGGLPRETQYF. The DNA of the CDR3 is TGCGCCAGCAGCCAAGAGGTAGCGGGGGGGCTCCCTCGGGAGACCCAGTACTTC.

This clone occurred once. The chain employs TRBV10-3 and TRBJ2-3, with TRBD2 matching over 10 bases. V trimming: 4 bases; J trimming: 1 base; junction bases outside the gene matches: 2. Germline V lookup: CDR1 ENHRY, CDR2 SYGVKD. The CDR3 has 15 residues. The CDR3 region is CAISGTSGRTDTQYF. CDR3 DNA: TGTGCCATCAGTGGGACTAGCGGACGCACAGATACGCAGTATTTT.

The chain employs TRBV5-1 and TRBJ2-7, with 7 bases that match TRBD2. Germline CDR1 is SGHRS and CDR2 is YFSETQ. This CDR3 has 13 amino acids. Trimming at V came to 1 base and at J to 3 bases, leaving 1 base not matched to a gene. Written as DNA, the CDR3 is TGCGCCAGCAGCTTGCGGGGGGACTACGAGCAGTACTTC. This encodes CASSLRGDYEQYF.

The chain uses TRBV5-4 and TRBJ2-3; D possibly corresponds to TRBD2 (5 bases). Germline V gene data show CDR1 as SGHNT and CDR2 as YYREEE (reference sequence). The V end lost 4 bases, the J end lost 4 bases, and 19 bases lay between the germline ends. The CDR3 has 16 amino acids. The chain's CDR3 is CASSPAGASGADTQYF. CDR3 bases: TGTGCCAGCAGCCCAGCCGGCGCCAGCGGAGCAGATACGCAGTATTTT.

The chain employs TRBV6-1 and TRBJ2-7; the D gene is possibly TRBD1 (6 bases). V was trimmed by 6 bases and J by 3 bases, leaving 6 bases between them. CDR1 is MNHNS, CDR2 SASEGT, per germline. The CDR3 consists of 11 residues. The CDR3, as DNA: TGTGCCAGCAGACAGGGCTACGAGCAGTACTTC. Residues: CASRQGYEQYF.

This clone occurred once. The chain carries TRBV7-9 and TRBJ1-1; 7 nucleotides agree with TRBD1. V lost 5 bases, J lost 2 bases, and 11 bases stayed unmatched. Germline loops: CDR1 SEHNR, CDR2 FQNEAQ (reference sequence). The CDR3 sequence is 16 residues long. Here the CDR3 reads CASSPRRDSINTEAFF. CDR3 DNA sequence: TGTGCCAGCAGCCCTAGAAGGGACAGTATTAACACTGAAGCTTTCTTT. Combining the CDR3 with reference TRBV7-9 and TRBJ1-1 gives the whole variable domain DTGVSQNPRHKITKRGQNVTFRCDPISEHNRLYWYRQTLGQGPEFLTYFQNEAQLEKSRLLSDRFSAERPKGSFSTLEIQRTEQGDSAMYLCASSPRRDSINTEAFFGQGTRLTVV.

The chain has TRBV21-1 and TRBJ2-1; TRBD2 is the table's D call, not checked against the DNA. TRBV21-1 is labeled a pseudogene. The CDR3 covers 16 residues. In DNA form, the CDR3 reads TGTGCCAGCAGGACTGGTGGTGCTAGCTCCTACAATGAGCAGTTCTTC. It specifies CASRTGGASSYNEQFF.

V and J are TRBV29-1 and TRBJ1-2, with D hard to call. The CDR3 sequence is 12 residues long. Trimming removed 6 bases at V and 4 bases at J, with 12 bases between. From germline, CDR1 is SQVTM and CDR2 ANQGSEA. Here the CDR3 reads CSVVSSIYGYTF. In DNA, the CDR3 is TGCAGCGTAGTTTCCTCTATCTATGGCTACACCTTC.

The chain couples TRBV5-1 to TRBJ2-5; 11 nucleotides align to TRBD1. The CDR3 is made up of 19 amino acids. Germline loops: CDR1 SGHRS, CDR2 YFSETQ. Trimming at V came to 3 bases and at J to 1 base, leaving 14 bases not matched to a gene. The CDR3 spells CASSSSGTGGIWGQETQYF. The CDR3 DNA reads TGCGCCAGCAGCTCGTCGGGGACAGGGGGTATATGGGGCCAAGAGACCCAGTACTTC.

The chain uses TRBV5-1 and TRBJ2-5, with D maybe TRBD2 (6 bases). The V gene's germline CDR1 is SGHRS and CDR2 YFSETQ. This CDR3 is 14 amino acids long. Trimming removed 7 bases at V and 5 bases at J, with 18 bases between. The CDR3 DNA is TGCGCCAGCGAAGAGGGACTTGTGGGGGAGACCCAGTACTTC. Translated, it gives CASEEGLVGETQYF. The variable domain in full, completed from reference TRBV5-1 and TRBJ2-5, reads KAGVTQTPRYLIKTRGQQVTLSCSPISGHRSVSWYQQTPGQGLQFLFEYFSETQRNKGNFPGRFSGRQFSNSRSEMNVSTLELGDSALYLCASEEGLVGETQYFGPGTRLLVL.

The rearrangement uses TRBV4-3 and TRBJ1-1; D is undetermined. The germline V gene has CDR1 LGHNA and CDR2 YSLEER. The CDR3 has 16 residues. The V gene lost 1 base and the J gene lost 4 bases, with 16 bases spanning the gap. CDR3 nucleotides: TGCGCCAGCAGCCAAGTTCCAACCCTCGTCGGCACTGAAGCTTTCTTT. It yields the protein CASSQVPTLVGTEAFF.

This clone appeared once. The V and J genes are TRBV4-3 and TRBJ1-2; D call uncertain. V lost 0 bases and J lost 0, with 20 bases in between. CDR3 length equals 19 residues. The germline CDR1 and CDR2 sequences are LGHNA and YSLEER. This CDR3 reads CASSQDLGSGLGANYGYTF. In DNA form, the CDR3 reads TGCGCCAGCAGCCAAGATTTAGGGTCCGGGCTCGGGGCTAACTATGGCTACACCTTC.

The chain joins TRBV5-1 to TRBJ1-6, with 8 bases aligning to TRBD1. Germline V gives CDR1 SGHRS, CDR2 YFSETQ. With V trimmed by 3 bases and J by 9 bases, 8 bases remained unmatched. This CDR3 spans 15 amino acids. As DNA, the CDR3 is TGCGCCAGCAGCTCCGGACAGGGCCTAGTTTCACCCCTCCACTTT. As protein: CASSSGQGLVSPLHF.

The J gene is TRBJ1-3, the V gene TRBV18; D remains ambiguous. CDR1 KGHSH and CDR2 LQKENI come from the germline V gene. The CDR3 covers 14 residues. V dropped 2 bases and J dropped 2 bases, with 7 bases sitting between them. CDR3 in DNA: TGTGCCAGCTCACCAGACGGGACTGGAAACACCATATATTTT. This encodes CASSPDGTGNTIYF.

The chain has TRBV4-3 and TRBJ2-7; D uncertain. Germline values: CDR1 LGHNA, CDR2 YSLEER. Trimming took 1 base from V and 4 from J, leaving 11 bases between them. CDR3 length equals 14 residues. The chain's CDR3 is CASSQGPAPYEQYF. The CDR3, as DNA: TGCGCCAGCAGCCAAGGGCCAGCGCCGTACGAGCAGTACTTC.

This clone was detected only a few times. The chain carries TRBV7-2 and TRBJ1-4; TRBD1 is a possible D gene (6 bases). Trimming cost V 2 bases and J 9 bases, with 16 bases left between them. This CDR3 spans 15 amino acids. The germline gives CDR1 SGHTA, CDR2 FQGNSA. This CDR3 is CASSLSHGQLKKLFF. In nucleotides, the CDR3 is TGTGCCAGCAGCTTATCCCACGGACAGTTGAAAAAACTGTTTTTT.

The CDR3 loop is CASSRWRGSGNTIYF. In nucleotides, the CDR3 is TGTGCCAGCAGCCGGTGGAGGGGTTCTGGAAACACCATATATTTT. The V gene is TRBV5-4, the J gene TRBJ1-3; the D gene is possibly TRBD1 (5 bases). The length of the CDR3 is 15 residues. Trimming pared 4 bases from V and 1 base from J, leaving 12 bases between. From germline, CDR1 is SGHNT and CDR2 YYREEE (reference sequence).

In DNA form, the CDR3 reads TGTGCCAGCAGTCCTGGGGCCTCGGGTGAAAAACTGTTTTTT. Protein sequence: CASSPGASGEKLFF. This chain uses TRBV6-1 with TRBJ1-4; TRBD1 is a possible D gene (5 bases). The CDR3 runs to 14 residues. CDR1 is MNHNS, CDR2 SASEGT, per germline. V shed 5 bases and J shed 7 bases, with 14 bases lying between them.